This T cell receptor (beta chain) came from a study of OX40 agonist ivuxolimab in advanced cancers. Study background: Patients took ivuxolimab, an agonistic anti-OX40 (CD134) antibody. Melanoma, hepatocellular carcinoma, head and neck or renal cell cancer occurred in dose-escalation patients.

This clone has only one observation. Germline values: CDR1 MNHEY, CDR2 SVGAGI. Trimming cost V 6 bases and J 7 bases; bases outside gene matches: 8. This CDR3 is 15 amino acids long. Profiled with immunoSEQ multiplex PCR; TCRdb holds only in-frame clones, not every one. The sample carries approximately 58,000 clones, more than 75% recorded once. Autoimmune disease history or systemic immunosuppression meant exclusion. The timepoints at which blood was sampled were baseline, cycle 4 day 1, and cycle 7 day 1. The clonotype originates from an adult with an advanced solid tumor such as melanoma, head and neck, liver or kidney cancer. The chain uses TRBV6-5 and TRBJ1-6; TRBD1 agrees at 8 bases. Sequences were derived from CD4+ or CD8+ T cells sorted from blood, sampled in a trial of the OX40 agonist ivuxolimab. As DNA, the CDR3 is TGTGCCAGCAGGACACCGGACAGGGCAAATTCACCCCTCCACTTT. Its protein product is CASRTPDRANSPLHF.